The rows below give T cell receptor beta chains drawn from one sample of a study of response to subunit inactivated influenza vaccine. TCRdb passed the RT-PCR reads through MiXCR, listing each CDR3 protein once. This table holds 590,000 or so distinct CDR3 sequences, 13% to 15% found once. This sample comprised PBMCs from blood, obtained 14 to 15 days before vaccination. The source of these receptors is a man over 45 who received an inactivated influenza vaccine. CDR3s include the opening cysteine and the closing phenylalanine or tryptophan. A D gene is named only where the DNA matches it firmly. Clone size is given for some rows only: seen once, a few or many times, or a class if the clone is expanded.

V gene	D gene	J gene	CDR3 length	clone size	CDR3 protein	CDR3 DNA
TRBV7-2	TRBD1	TRBJ1-4	15	NA	CASSADRGRNEKLFF	TGTGCCAGCAGCGCGGACAGGGGGCGGAATGAAAAACTGTTTTTT
TRBV12-3/TRBV12-4	NA	TRBJ2-7	14	few	CASSLLGGSGEQYF	TGTGCCAGCAGTTTACTAGGAGGGTCTGGCGAGCAGTACTTC
TRBV6-1	NA	TRBJ2-7	12	few	CASSEYFAEQYF	TGTGCCAGCAGTGAATACTTCGCCGAGCAGTACTTC
TRBV20-1	NA	TRBJ2-5	13	few	CSARVEGGETQYF	TGCAGTGCTAGAGTGGAAGGGGGGGAGACCCAGTACTTC
TRBV11-2	NA	TRBJ2-3	15	few	CASSLETGAIHTQYF	TGTGCCAGCAGCTTAGAGACGGGAGCGATCCATACGCAGTATTTT
TRBV7-9	NA	TRBJ2-5	14	many	CASSIRDPQETQYF	TGTGCCAGCAGCATCCGGGACCCTCAAGAGACCCAGTACTTC
TRBV29-1	NA	TRBJ1-1	15	NA	CSVAPATGSGTEAFF	TGCAGCGTTGCGCCCGCGACAGGTTCGGGAACTGAAGCTTTCTTT
TRBV27	NA	TRBJ2-6	20	NA	CASSPTPDRYSSSGANVLTF	TGTGCCAGCAGCCCCACCCCGGACAGATACTCAAGCTCTGGGGCCAACGTCCTGACTTTC
TRBV20-1	TRBD2	TRBJ2-3	14	NA	CSALLAGGPDTQYF	TGCAGTGCTCTCCTAGCGGGAGGTCCAGATACGCAGTATTTT
TRBV15	NA	TRBJ2-3	13	NA	CATRVRATDTQYF	TGTGCCACCAGGGTGCGGGCCACAGATACGCAGTATTTT
TRBV7-2	TRBD2	TRBJ2-3	16	few	CASSPIAGASTDTQYF	TGTGCCAGCAGCCCGATAGCGGGGGCTAGCACAGATACGCAGTATTTT
TRBV6-5	NA	TRBJ1-5	13	NA	CASSYRANQPQHF	TGTGCCAGCAGTTACAGGGCGAATCAGCCCCAGCATTTT
TRBV5-1	TRBD2	TRBJ2-2	16	NA	CASGDTSGKNTGELFF	TGCGCCAGCGGAGATACTAGCGGAAAAAACACCGGGGAGCTGTTTTTT
TRBV7-9	NA	TRBJ2-1	14	NA	CASSLAYGRDEQFF	TGTGCCAGCAGCTTAGCATACGGGAGAGATGAGCAGTTCTTC
TRBV20-1	NA	TRBJ1-5	14	NA	CSASTAGLGQPQHF	TGCAGTGCTAGCACCGCGGGGTTGGGGCAGCCCCAGCATTTT
TRBV7-9	TRBD1	TRBJ2-3	14	NA	CASSPTGGVDTQYF	TGTGCCAGCAGTCCGACAGGGGGAGTAGATACGCAGTATTTT
TRBV10-3	NA	TRBJ1-4	14	few	CAISPRDTNEKLFF	TGTGCCATCAGTCCCCGGGACACTAATGAAAAACTGTTTTTT
TRBV3-1	TRBD2	TRBJ2-1	16	few	CASSQELAGHYNEQFF	TGTGCCAGCAGCCAAGAGCTAGCGGGTCACTACAATGAGCAGTTCTTC
TRBV6-1	NA	TRBJ2-2	16	NA	CDTYSFRTASPGELFF	TGTGACACCTACTCCTTCAGGACGGCAAGCCCCGGGGAGCTGTTTTTT
TRBV5-1	NA	TRBJ2-2	15	few	CASSLEASSGGELFF	TGCGCCAGCAGCTTGGAGGCTAGCTCGGGCGGGGAGCTGTTTTTT
TRBV5-1	NA	TRBJ1-4	15	many	CASSLAGARGEKLFF	TGCGCCAGCAGCTTGGCAGGGGCGCGTGGTGAAAAACTGTTTTTT
TRBV20-1	NA	TRBJ2-7	11	many	CSASLGYEQYF	TGCAGTGCTAGTTTAGGCTACGAGCAGTACTTC
TRBV29-1	TRBD2	TRBJ2-1	13	NA	CSVSGGAGNEQFF	TGCAGCGTAAGCGGGGGGGCGGGTAATGAGCAGTTCTTC
TRBV19	NA	TRBJ1-2	13	NA	CASSLWGLNGYTF	TGTGCCAGTAGTCTCTGGGGCCTCAATGGCTACACCTTC
TRBV6-5	TRBD1	TRBJ1-4	16	few	CASSFPDREYNEKLFF	TGTGCCAGCAGTTTCCCGGACAGGGAATATAATGAAAAACTGTTTTTT
TRBV10-3	NA	TRBJ2-5	14	NA	CATRFRDGEETQYF	TGTGCCACCCGGTTCCGGGACGGAGAAGAGACCCAGTACTTC
TRBV5-1	TRBD1	TRBJ2-7	14	NA	CASTRGDRGHEQYF	TGCGCCAGCACCCGAGGGGACAGGGGTCACGAGCAGTACTTC
TRBV29-1	TRBD2	TRBJ2-3	14	NA	CSVQGLENTDTQYF	TGCAGCGTCCAGGGACTAGAGAACACAGATACGCAGTATTTT
TRBV28	TRBD2	TRBJ2-5	15	NA	CASDSLAGGLETQYF	TGTGCCAGCGATAGCCTAGCGGGAGGGCTGGAGACCCAGTACTTC
TRBV20-1	TRBD2	TRBJ2-5	18	NA	CSARDRGTSGRARETQYF	TGCAGTGCTAGAGATCGGGGGACTAGCGGGAGGGCCAGAGAGACCCAGTACTTC
TRBV29-1	TRBD2	TRBJ2-1	13	many	CSAVAGGWDEQFF	TGCAGCGCGGTAGCGGGGGGTTGGGATGAGCAGTTCTTC
TRBV10-2	NA	TRBJ1-2	14	few	CASSDFRSKDGYTF	TGCGCCAGCAGTGATTTCAGGAGTAAGGACGGCTACACCTTC
TRBV28	TRBD2	TRBJ2-7	16	NA	CASSTGLAGVTYEQYF	TGTGCCAGCAGCACAGGACTAGCGGGGGTAACCTACGAGCAGTACTTC
TRBV5-1	NA	TRBJ1-4	13	many	CASSFGSGEKLFF	TGCGCCAGCAGCTTCGGGAGTGGTGAAAAACTGTTTTTT
TRBV7-2	TRBD2	TRBJ2-5	17	few	CASSLGLPGLAGETQYF	TGTGCCAGCAGCTTAGGGCTTCCGGGACTAGCGGGCGAGACCCAGTACTTC
TRBV7-8	TRBD1	TRBJ2-3	15	few	CASRRDRGRVDTQYF	TGTGCCAGCAGACGGGACAGGGGGCGGGTAGATACGCAGTATTTT
TRBV7-6	TRBD2	TRBJ2-5	16	few	CASSRVSGRAVQTQYF	TGTGCCAGCAGCCGCGTTAGCGGGAGGGCCGTACAGACCCAGTACTTC
TRBV27	TRBD2	TRBJ2-7	14	few	CASRRTSETYEQYF	TGTGCCAGCAGAAGGACTAGCGAGACCTACGAGCAGTACTTC
TRBV29-1	NA	TRBJ1-1	13	NA	CSVRGRLNTEAFF	TGCAGCGTTCGGGGACGGCTGAACACTGAAGCTTTCTTT
TRBV29-1	TRBD1	TRBJ2-2	13	few	CSVGQARTGELFF	TGCAGCGTAGGACAGGCCCGCACCGGGGAGCTGTTTTTT
TRBV4-3	NA	TRBJ2-1	13	NA	CASSQARYNEQFF	TGCGCCAGCAGCCAAGCCAGGTACAATGAGCAGTTCTTC
TRBV12-3/TRBV12-4	TRBD1	TRBJ2-3	14	few	CASRRDRGSDTQYF	TGTGCCAGCAGAAGGGACAGGGGGTCAGATACGCAGTATTTT
TRBV4-3	NA	TRBJ2-3	16	few	CASSQDMGGLTDTQYF	TGCGCCAGCAGCCAAGATATGGGGGGCCTCACAGATACGCAGTATTTT
TRBV5-5	NA	TRBJ2-1	13	NA	CASSLVRIDEQFF	TGTGCCAGCAGCTTGGTCAGGATTGATGAGCAGTTCTTC
TRBV16	NA	TRBJ2-7	12	many	CASSHSQYEQYF	TGTGCCAGCAGCCACTCACAATACGAGCAGTACTTC
TRBV24-1	NA	TRBJ2-1	14	few	CATSDYRGPGEQFF	TGTGCCACCAGTGATTACCGGGGGCCCGGTGAGCAGTTCTTC
TRBV27	NA	TRBJ2-3	13	NA	CASSPETSLAQYF	TGTGCCAGCAGTCCTGAGACTAGTCTAGCGCAGTATTTT
TRBV7-2	NA	TRBJ1-5	13	NA	CASSSTKDQPQHF	TGTGCCAGCAGCTCGACAAAGGATCAGCCCCAGCATTTT
TRBV6-2/TRBV6-3	NA	TRBJ1-5	15	NA	CASSLQVYSNQPQHF	TGTGCCAGCAGTTTACAAGTATATAGCAATCAGCCCCAGCATTTT
TRBV5-1	NA	TRBJ1-4	14	NA	CASSRRSSNEKLFF	TGCGCCAGCAGCCGAAGGAGTTCTAATGAAAAACTGTTTTTT
TRBV6-2/TRBV6-3	TRBD1	TRBJ1-5	15	few	CASRGTGINNQPQHF	TGTGCCAGCAGGGGGACAGGGATTAACAATCAGCCCCAGCATTTT
TRBV7-6	TRBD2	TRBJ2-3	18	few	CASSSIGGAGGGTDTQYF	TGTGCCAGCAGCTCTATCGGGGGAGCGGGAGGCGGCACAGATACGCAGTATTTT
TRBV6-2/TRBV6-3	NA	TRBJ2-1	12	few	CASSYGRNEQFF	TGTGCCAGCAGTTATGGTAGGAATGAGCAGTTCTTC
TRBV28	NA	TRBJ2-6	18	NA	CASSVFRAVEAGANVLTF	TGTGCCAGCAGTGTGTTCCGGGCCGTAGAGGCTGGGGCCAACGTCCTGACTTTC
TRBV6-2/TRBV6-3	TRBD1	TRBJ1-2	15	NA	CASSYWTGGDYGYTF	TGTGCCAGCAGCTACTGGACAGGAGGGGACTATGGCTACACCTTC